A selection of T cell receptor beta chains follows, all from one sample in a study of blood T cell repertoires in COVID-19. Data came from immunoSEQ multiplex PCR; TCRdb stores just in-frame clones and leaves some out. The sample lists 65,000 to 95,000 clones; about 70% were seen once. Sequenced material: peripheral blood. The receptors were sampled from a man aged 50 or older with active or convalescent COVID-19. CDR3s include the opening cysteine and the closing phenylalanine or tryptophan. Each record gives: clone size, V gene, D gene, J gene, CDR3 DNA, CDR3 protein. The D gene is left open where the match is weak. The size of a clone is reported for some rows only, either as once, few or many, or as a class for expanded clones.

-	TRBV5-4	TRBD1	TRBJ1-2	TGTGCCAGCAGGCCGGGACAGGGGACCTATGGCTACACCTTC	CASRPGQGTYGYTF
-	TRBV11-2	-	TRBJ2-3	TGTGCCAGCAGCTTAGATCTCCAGCGGAGGCAGTATTTT	CASSLDLQRRQYF
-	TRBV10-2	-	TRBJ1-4	TGCGCCAGCAGGGACAGTGCAACTAATGAAAAACTGTTTTTT	CASRDSATNEKLFF
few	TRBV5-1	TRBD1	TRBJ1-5	TGCGCCAGCAGCTTGGGAGTGGGACAGGACAATCAGCCCCAGCATTTT	CASSLGVGQDNQPQHF
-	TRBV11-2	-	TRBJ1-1	TGTGCCAGCAGCTTAGATGAGGGCACTGAAGCTTTCTTT	CASSLDEGTEAFF
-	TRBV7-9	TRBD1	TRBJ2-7	TGTGCCAGCAGCCCGACAGGGCCCTACTACGAGCAGTACTTC	CASSPTGPYYEQYF
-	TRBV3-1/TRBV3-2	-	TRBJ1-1	TGTGCCAGCAGCCGTAACCAGGGATGGGCTTTCTTT	CASSRNQGWAFF
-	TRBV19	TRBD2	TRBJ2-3	TGTGCCAGTAGTATGATTATCCGGGGGGGGACCACAGATACGCAGTATTTT	CASSMIIRGGTTDTQYF
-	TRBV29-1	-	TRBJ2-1	TGCAGCGTAGCAACAGATTACAATGAGCAGTTCTTC	CSVATDYNEQFF
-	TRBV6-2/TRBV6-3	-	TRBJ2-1	TGTGCCAGCAGTTACGGGGCCGAGGAGCAGTTCTTC	CASSYGAEEQFF
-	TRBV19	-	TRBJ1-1	TGTGCCAGTAGTAAATTGGAGGCTGAAGCTTTCTTT	CASSKLEAEAFF
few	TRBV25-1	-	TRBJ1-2	TGTGCCAGCACGGGTGGGGCGGCTGGTGGCTACACCTTC	CASTGGAAGGYTF
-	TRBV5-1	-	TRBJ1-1	TGCGCCAGCAGCCCCACGACTACCATCCCGGTCGGTGAAGCTTTCTTT	CASSPTTTIPVGEAFF
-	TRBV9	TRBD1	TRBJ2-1	TGTGCCAGCAGCTATGCCCGGGACAGGGGGGGGAATGAGCAGTTCTTC	CASSYARDRGGNEQFF
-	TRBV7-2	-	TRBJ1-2	TGTGCCAGCAGCTTAGCCGCACAATATGGCTACACCTTC	CASSLAAQYGYTF
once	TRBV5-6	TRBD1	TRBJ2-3	TGTGCCAGCAGCTTAAGGACAGGGGGCGCGAATACGCAGTATTTT	CASSLRTGGANTQYF
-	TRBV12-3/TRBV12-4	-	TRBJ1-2	TGTGCCAGCAGTTCAGGGTATGGCTACACCTTC	CASSSGYGYTF
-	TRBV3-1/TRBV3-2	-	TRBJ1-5	TGTGCCAGCAGCCAATCTGAGTCTAGCAATCAGCCCCAGCATTTT	CASSQSESSNQPQHF
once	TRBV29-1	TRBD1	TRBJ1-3	TGCAGCGTGTCGGGACAGACCTCTGGAAACACCATATATTTT	CSVSGQTSGNTIYF
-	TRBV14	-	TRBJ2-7	TGTGCCAGCAGCCAAGATCTAAACTTTCGAGAGCAGTACTTC	CASSQDLNFREQYF
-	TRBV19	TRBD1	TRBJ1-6	TGTGCCAGTAGTATAGGGACAGGGGGCAACTCACCCCTCCACTTT	CASSIGTGGNSPLHF
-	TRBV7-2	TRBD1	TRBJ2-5	TGTGCCAGCAGCTTACAGGGGGCGCGAGAGACCCAGTACTTC	CASSLQGARETQYF
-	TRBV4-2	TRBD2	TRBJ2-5	TGTGCCAGCAGCCAGGGATTTGGCGGGGGGGAAGAGACCCAGTACTTC	CASSQGFGGGEETQYF
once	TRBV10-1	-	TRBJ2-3	TGCGCCAGCAGTGAGTCAAGAGGAGATACGCAGTATTTT	CASSESRGDTQYF
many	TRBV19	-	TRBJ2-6	TGTGCCAGTAGTATGGGTCAGGCTGGGGCCAACGTCCTGACTTTC	CASSMGQAGANVLTF
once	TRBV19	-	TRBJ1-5	TGTGCCGGGGGGATTGGGGCCTATAGCAATCAGCCCCAGCATTTT	CAGGIGAYSNQPQHF
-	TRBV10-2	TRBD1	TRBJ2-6	TGCGCCAGCAGTGAGTGGACAGGGGGAGTTTCTGGGGCCAACGTCCTGACTTTC	CASSEWTGGVSGANVLTF
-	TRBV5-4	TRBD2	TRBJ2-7	TGTGCCAGCAGCACCGGACTAGCGGGCGAGCAGTACTTC	CASSTGLAGEQYF
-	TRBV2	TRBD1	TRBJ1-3	TGTGCCAGCATGCGGGGAGGTCAGGGGGCCTCTGGAAACACCATATATTTT	CASMRGGQGASGNTIYF
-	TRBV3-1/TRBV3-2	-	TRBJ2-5	TGTGCCAGCCCGAGGGCGGGGTGTACGGAGACCCAGTACTTC	CASPRAGCTETQYF
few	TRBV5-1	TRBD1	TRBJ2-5	TGCGCCAGCAGCCCGACAGGGGCCCCACAAGAGACCCAGTACTTC	CASSPTGAPQETQYF
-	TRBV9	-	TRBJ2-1	TGTGCCAGCAGTCCCGGGGATAGCTCCTACAATGAGCAGTTCTTC	CASSPGDSSYNEQFF
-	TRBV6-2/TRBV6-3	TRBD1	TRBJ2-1	TGTGCCAGCAGCTTTCGGGGACAGGCTGGGAACAATGAGCAGTTCTTC	CASSFRGQAGNNEQFF
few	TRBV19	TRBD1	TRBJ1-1	TGTGCCAGTAGTTCTCAGGGGGACACTGAAGCTTTCTTT	CASSSQGDTEAFF
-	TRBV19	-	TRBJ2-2	TGTGCCAGTAGTATCAGTCTTGAGCTGTTTTTT	CASSISLELFF
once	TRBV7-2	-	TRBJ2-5	TGTGCCAGCAGTCGGAGAGAAATAGGGGTCGAGACCCAGTACTTC	CASSRREIGVETQYF
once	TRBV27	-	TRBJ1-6	TGTGCCAGCAGTTTACAGGGATTAGGGTCACCCCTCCACTTT	CASSLQGLGSPLHF
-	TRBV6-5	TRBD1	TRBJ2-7	TGTGCCAGCAGTTACAGTCAGGGGGCCGAGCAGTACTTC	CASSYSQGAEQYF
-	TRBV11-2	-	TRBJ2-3	TGTGCCAGCAGCTTAACGGCTAGCGCCACAGATACGCAGTATTTT	CASSLTASATDTQYF
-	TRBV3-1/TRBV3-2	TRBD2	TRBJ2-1	TGCGGGCGGGCGGGGGGCAATGAGCAGTTCTTC	CGRAGGNEQFF
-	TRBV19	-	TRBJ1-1	TGTGCCAGTATGGAGTCTTTAGTGGCCCGTGAAGCTTTCTTT	CASMESLVAREAFF
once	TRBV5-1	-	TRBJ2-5	TGCGCCAGCAGCTTGGGACTAGGCGTTGGGTACCAAGAGACCCAGTACTTC	CASSLGLGVGYQETQYF
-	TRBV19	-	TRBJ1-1	TGTGCCAGTAGTTCTCACGGCGGGGGGGCCACTGAAGCTTTCTTT	CASSSHGGGATEAFF
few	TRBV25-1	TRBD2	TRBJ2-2	TGTGCCACTGCACTAGCGTCCGGGGAGCTGTTTTTT	CATALASGELFF
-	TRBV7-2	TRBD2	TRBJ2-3	TGTGCCAGCAGCTCCCCACTAGCGGGGGGCACAGATACGCAGTATTTT	CASSSPLAGGTDTQYF
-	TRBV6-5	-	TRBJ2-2	TGTGCCAGCAGTCGTATCACCGGGGAGCTGTTTTTT	CASSRITGELFF
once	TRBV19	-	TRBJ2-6	TGTGCCAGTACCAAAATGTCAGTCCGCTCTGGGGCCAACGTCCTGACTTTC	CASTKMSVRSGANVLTF
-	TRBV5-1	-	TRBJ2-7	TGCGCCAGCAGCTTGGGACAGGTCAGCCCCTACGAGCAGTACTTC	CASSLGQVSPYEQYF
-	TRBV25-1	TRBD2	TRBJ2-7	TGTGCCAGCAGTATCCCGGGGGGCTCCTACGAGCAGTACTTC	CASSIPGGSYEQYF